These T cell receptor beta chains were read from a single sample in a study of cytomegalovirus exposure and HLA in healthy donors. This table comes from immunoSEQ multiplex PCR, and its TCRdb copy is limited to in-frame clones, with some not included. In the table there are 95,000 to 150,000 clones, around 66% of which are singletons. Material: PBMCs. The receptor set was obtained from a man between 18 and 35 years old in good health and CMV-seronegative. Each CDR3 is given with its conserved first and last residue. The D gene is left open where the match is weak. Expanded clones get a size class; other rows say once, few or many, or leave the size out.

d_gene: TRBD1; v_gene: TRBV6-1; abundance: -; j_gene: TRBJ2-7; CDR3nt: TGTGCCAGCCATCCCGGGACAGGGCAATACGAGCAGTACTTC; CDR3aa: CASHPGTGQYEQYF
d_gene: -; v_gene: TRBV30; abundance: few; j_gene: TRBJ1-1; CDR3nt: TGTGCCTGGAGTCGGAACACTGAAGCTTTCTTT; CDR3aa: CAWSRNTEAFF
d_gene: TRBD1; v_gene: TRBV6-6; abundance: few; j_gene: TRBJ2-7; CDR3nt: TGTGCCAGCAGTTGGGACAGGGCCTACGAGCAGTACTTC; CDR3aa: CASSWDRAYEQYF
d_gene: -; v_gene: TRBV6-1; abundance: -; j_gene: TRBJ2-7; CDR3nt: TGTGCCAGCAGTGAAGAGGGGGTACCCCACGAGCAGTACTTC; CDR3aa: CASSEEGVPHEQYF
d_gene: TRBD2; v_gene: TRBV7-2; abundance: -; j_gene: TRBJ2-3; CDR3nt: TGTGCCAGCAGCTACACCACTAGCGGGAGTGAAGATACGCAGTATTTT; CDR3aa: CASSYTTSGSEDTQYF
d_gene: TRBD1; v_gene: TRBV4-3; abundance: few; j_gene: TRBJ2-7; CDR3nt: TGCGCCAGCAGCCAACGGACGGGACAGATTAGTTCCTACGAGCAGTACTTC; CDR3aa: CASSQRTGQISSYEQYF
d_gene: -; v_gene: TRBV2; abundance: -; j_gene: TRBJ2-5; CDR3nt: TGTGCCACCCGGACAAGAGAGACCCAGTACTTC; CDR3aa: CATRTRETQYF
d_gene: TRBD1; v_gene: TRBV5-8; abundance: -; j_gene: TRBJ2-5; CDR3nt: TGTGCCAGCAGCTTTGGACAGGGGGTTCTCCCAGAGACCCAGTACTTC; CDR3aa: CASSFGQGVLPETQYF
d_gene: TRBD1; v_gene: TRBV10-1; abundance: -; j_gene: TRBJ2-2; CDR3nt: TGCGCCAGCAGTAGAGCCGGCAGGGGGCAAGGCGGGGAGCTGTTTTTT; CDR3aa: CASSRAGRGQGGELFF
d_gene: TRBD1; v_gene: TRBV4-1; abundance: -; j_gene: TRBJ2-6; CDR3nt: TGCGCCAGCAGCCCAAGGGACAGGGTACCTGGGGCCAACGTCCTGACTTTC; CDR3aa: CASSPRDRVPGANVLTF
d_gene: TRBD1; v_gene: TRBV25-1; abundance: -; j_gene: TRBJ1-4; CDR3nt: TGTGCCAGCAGTGATCCGGACAGGGGATGGACTAATGAAAAACTGTTTTTT; CDR3aa: CASSDPDRGWTNEKLFF
d_gene: -; v_gene: TRBV7-8; abundance: few; j_gene: TRBJ1-1; CDR3nt: TGTGCCAGCAGCTTAGAGTATGGGGGGACGACGGCTTTCTTT; CDR3aa: CASSLEYGGTTAFF
d_gene: TRBD1; v_gene: TRBV5-1; abundance: -; j_gene: TRBJ1-2; CDR3nt: TGCGCCAGCAGCCCAGGGACAGGTTTTAGGTATGGCTACACCTTC; CDR3aa: CASSPGTGFRYGYTF
d_gene: TRBD1; v_gene: TRBV9; abundance: once; j_gene: TRBJ2-7; CDR3nt: TGTGCCAGCATAGGGGGACAGGGGCGCGAGCAGTACTTC; CDR3aa: CASIGGQGREQYF
d_gene: TRBD1; v_gene: TRBV9; abundance: -; j_gene: TRBJ1-1; CDR3nt: TGTGCCAGCAGCACCGGACAGGGAGGCACTGAAGCTTTCTTT; CDR3aa: CASSTGQGGTEAFF
d_gene: TRBD2; v_gene: TRBV28; abundance: -; j_gene: TRBJ2-6; CDR3nt: TGTGCCAGCAGTTTCCCCGCGGGGGGCGGTTCTGGGGCCAACGTCCTGACTTTC; CDR3aa: CASSFPAGGGSGANVLTF
d_gene: -; v_gene: TRBV5-1; abundance: -; j_gene: TRBJ2-3; CDR3nt: TGCGCCAGCAGCGGGGGCCTCGGCAACACAGATACGCAGTATTTT; CDR3aa: CASSGGLGNTDTQYF
d_gene: TRBD1; v_gene: TRBV2; abundance: -; j_gene: TRBJ2-6; CDR3nt: TGTGCCAGCAGCAACAGGGGGCGCGGGGCCAACGTCCTGACTTTC; CDR3aa: CASSNRGRGANVLTF
d_gene: -; v_gene: TRBV28; abundance: once; j_gene: TRBJ1-5; CDR3nt: TGTGCCAGCAGTTTAAATCAGGGGATGAGCAATCAGCCCCAGCATTTT; CDR3aa: CASSLNQGMSNQPQHF
d_gene: -; v_gene: TRBV5-1; abundance: -; j_gene: TRBJ2-3; CDR3nt: TGCGCCAGCAGTTACGTCACCGAGAATACGCAGTATTTT; CDR3aa: CASSYVTENTQYF
d_gene: -; v_gene: TRBV30; abundance: -; j_gene: TRBJ2-7; CDR3nt: TGTGCCTGGGCGGACTCAACCTACGAGCAGTACTTC; CDR3aa: CAWADSTYEQYF
d_gene: TRBD1; v_gene: TRBV29-1; abundance: -; j_gene: TRBJ1-1; CDR3nt: TGCAGCGTTTGGGACAGGGGTCTTCAGAACACTGAAGCTTTCTTT; CDR3aa: CSVWDRGLQNTEAFF
d_gene: -; v_gene: TRBV19; abundance: -; j_gene: TRBJ2-7; CDR3nt: TGTGCCAGTGGGAAACAGGGTATCCCCTACGAGCAGTACTTC; CDR3aa: CASGKQGIPYEQYF
d_gene: -; v_gene: TRBV5-1; abundance: -; j_gene: TRBJ1-4; CDR3nt: TGCGCCAGCAGCTTGAACCAGGGGATGGTGGGAGAAAAACTGTTTTTT; CDR3aa: CASSLNQGMVGEKLFF
d_gene: -; v_gene: TRBV7-9; abundance: -; j_gene: TRBJ1-1; CDR3nt: TGTGCCAGCAGCTCTCCCCCGCGGAAGTTGGACACTGAAGCTTTCTTT; CDR3aa: CASSSPPRKLDTEAFF
d_gene: -; v_gene: TRBV7-9; abundance: -; j_gene: TRBJ1-1; CDR3nt: TGTGCCAGCAGCCCCGGACTCTCCGGGGAAGCTTTCTTT; CDR3aa: CASSPGLSGEAFF